The sample holds a few counts of the clone carrying this T cell receptor (beta chain). Repertoires were generated with immunoSEQ multiplex PCR, while TCRdb's copy carries only in-frame clones and drops some. Of some 700,000 clones in the sample, 70% to 90% were seen once. Per germline, CDR1 MNHNS and CDR2 SASEGT. The V and J ends lost 10 bases and 6 bases respectively, with 12 bases between them. The CDR3 has 12 residues. The entry originates in a study of shared T cell receptors in the human thymus. These data were likewise used in another study, on human thymus T cells. According to that study: Having corrective surgery for congenital heart defects, healthy Finnish infants were the ones who donated. Resections from corrective heart surgery provided thymus tissue. Gene usage (both V and J) appeared biased in thymic and blood repertoires. Related work found strong thymic repertoire overlap between unrelated individuals.

This clonotype was sampled from a girl less than two years old with a congenital heart defect. The J gene is TRBJ2-2, the V gene TRBV6-1, with D possibly being TRBD1 (5 bases). Sequencing used thymocytes. CDR3 amino acids: CAITGVSGELFF. In nucleotides, the CDR3 is TGTGCCATCACAGGAGTCTCCGGGGAGCTGTTTTTT.